This TCR beta chain was recovered during a study of T cells in tuberculosis. For the study at large: This South African cohort compared adolescents with or without latent tuberculosis against adults with active tuberculosis. Study results and caveats: Using the GMM-specific repertoire gave 87% accuracy versus around 70% with motifs. Active tuberculosis TCR-alpha repertoires lay closer to GMM-specific TCRs than IGRA-negative controls, suggesting clonal expansion. The TCR-beta difference was not significant; alpha differences partly reflected length.

Produced via immunoSEQ multiplex PCR; TCRdb's table is partial and in-frame only. Among 35,000 to 40,000 clones, around 92% were seen once, and the ten largest hold about 12%. CDR3 size: 14 residues. Trimming stripped 5 bases from V and 7 bases from J, with 15 bases between. Germline CDR1 SGHTA, CDR2 FQGTGA. This clone has a single count. What it binds is not known. The specimen was PBMCs. The genes are TRBV7-3 and TRBJ2-1; D is perhaps TRBD1 (5 bases). The TCR comes from a donor aged 10-29 years with latent tuberculosis or without tuberculosis infection. Some clones in this sample may be carry-over from other donors' samples. The CDR3 nucleotides read TGTGCCAGCAGCCCTACCCCCGACAGAAATGAGCAGTTCTTC. Amino acid sequence: CASSPTPDRNEQFF.